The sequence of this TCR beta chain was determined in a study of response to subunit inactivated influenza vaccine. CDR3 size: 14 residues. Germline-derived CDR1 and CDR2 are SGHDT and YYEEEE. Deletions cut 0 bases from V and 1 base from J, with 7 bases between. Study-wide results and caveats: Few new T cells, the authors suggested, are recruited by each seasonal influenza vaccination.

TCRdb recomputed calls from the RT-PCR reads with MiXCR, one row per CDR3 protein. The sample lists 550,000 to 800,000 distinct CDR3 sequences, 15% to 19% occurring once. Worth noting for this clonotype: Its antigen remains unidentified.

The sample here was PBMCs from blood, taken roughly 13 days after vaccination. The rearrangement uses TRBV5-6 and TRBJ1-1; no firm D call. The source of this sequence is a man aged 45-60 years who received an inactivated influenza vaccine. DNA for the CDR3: TGTGCCAGCAGCTTGGATATGGGGAACACTGAAGCTTTCTTT. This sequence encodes CASSLDMGNTEAFF.